This T cell receptor (beta chain) was observed in a study of a mutant IDH1 vaccine in newly diagnosed glioma. CDR1 is SGHVS, CDR2 FNYEAQ, per germline. V was cut by 5 bases and J by 0 bases, with 10 bases left in between. The CDR3 has 14 amino acids. Described time point: baseline, week 1 (first vaccination visit). Treatment indicated: pre-vaccination baseline after standard-of-care therapy. Assay used: immunoSEQ multiplex PCR; TCRdb lists only in-frame clones, some missing. The sample has some 60,000 clones, about 91% seen once. The sequence was obtained from a man in his forties or fifties with glioma. The sequenced sample was PBMCs, obtained from a glioma patient treated with radiotherapy, temozolomide or both. The gene calls are TRBV7-6 and TRBJ1-1; no reliable D call. The CDR3 is CASSARTVNTEAFF. CDR3 nucleotide sequence: TGTGCCAGCAGCGCCCGGACGGTGAACACTGAAGCTTTCTTT. Based on the CDR3 plus reference TRBV7-6 and TRBJ1-1, the full variable domain is GAGVSQSPRYKVTKRGQDVALRCDPISGHVSLYWYRQALGQGPEFLTYFNYEAQQDKSGLPNDRFSAERPEGSISTLTIQRTEQRDSAMYRCASSARTVNTEAFFGQGTRLTVV.